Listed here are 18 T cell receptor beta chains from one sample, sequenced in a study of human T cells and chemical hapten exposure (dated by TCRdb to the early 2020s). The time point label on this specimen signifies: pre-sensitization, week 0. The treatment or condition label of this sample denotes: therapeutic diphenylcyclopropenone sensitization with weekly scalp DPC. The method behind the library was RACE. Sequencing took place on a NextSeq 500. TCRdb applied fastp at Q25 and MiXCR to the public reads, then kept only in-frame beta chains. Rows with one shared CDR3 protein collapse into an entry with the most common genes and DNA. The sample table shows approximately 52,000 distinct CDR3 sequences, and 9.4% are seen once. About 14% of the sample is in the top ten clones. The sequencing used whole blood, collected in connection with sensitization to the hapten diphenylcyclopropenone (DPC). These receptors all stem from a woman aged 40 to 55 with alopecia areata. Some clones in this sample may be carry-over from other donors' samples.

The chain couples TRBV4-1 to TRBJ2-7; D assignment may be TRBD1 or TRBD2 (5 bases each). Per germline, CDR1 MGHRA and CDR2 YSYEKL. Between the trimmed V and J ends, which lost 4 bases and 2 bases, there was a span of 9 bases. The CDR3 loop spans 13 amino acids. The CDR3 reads CASSLGTAYEQYF. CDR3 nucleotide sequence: TGCGCCAGCAGCCTAGGGACGGCCTACGAGCAGTACTTC.

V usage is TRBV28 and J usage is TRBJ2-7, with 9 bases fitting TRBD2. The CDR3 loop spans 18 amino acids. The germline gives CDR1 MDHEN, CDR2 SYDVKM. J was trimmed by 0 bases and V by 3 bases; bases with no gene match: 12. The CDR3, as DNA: TGTGCCAGCAGTTTCGTCGGTAGTACTAGCGGGTCCTCCTACGAGCAGTACTTC. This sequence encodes CASSFVGSTSGSSYEQYF. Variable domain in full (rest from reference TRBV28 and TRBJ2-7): DVKVTQSSRYLVKRTGEKVFLECVQDMDHENMFWYRQDPGLGLRLIYFSYDVKMKEKGDIPEGYSVSREKKERFSLILESASTNQTSMYLCASSFVGSTSGSSYEQYFGPGTRLTVT.

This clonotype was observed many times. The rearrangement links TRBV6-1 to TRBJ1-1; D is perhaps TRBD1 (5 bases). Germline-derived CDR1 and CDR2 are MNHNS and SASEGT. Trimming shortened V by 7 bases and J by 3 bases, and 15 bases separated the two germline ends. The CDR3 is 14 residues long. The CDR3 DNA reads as TGTGCCAGCAAGATCAGGGAAGGGGACACTGAAGCTTTCTTT. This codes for CASKIREGDTEAFF.

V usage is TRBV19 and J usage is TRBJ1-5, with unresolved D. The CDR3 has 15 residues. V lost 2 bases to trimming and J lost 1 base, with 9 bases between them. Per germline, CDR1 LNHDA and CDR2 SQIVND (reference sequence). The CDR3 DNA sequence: TGTGCCAGTAGTATAATGGAGATAAGCAATCAGCCCCAGCATTTT. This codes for CASSIMEISNQPQHF.

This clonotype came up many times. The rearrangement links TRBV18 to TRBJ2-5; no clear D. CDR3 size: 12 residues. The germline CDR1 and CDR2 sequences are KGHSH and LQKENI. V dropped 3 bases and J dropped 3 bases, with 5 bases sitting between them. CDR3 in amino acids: CASSPYKETQYF. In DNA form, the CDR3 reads TGTGCCAGCTCACCCTATAAAGAGACCCAGTACTTC.

For the CDR3, the DNA is TGCAGTGCTTATACAGGAGAGGAAGCTTTCTTT. Translating it yields CSAYTGEEAFF. The chain couples TRBV20-1 to TRBJ1-1, with a weak D call TRBD1 (5 bases). Germline-derived CDR1 and CDR2 are DFQATT and SNEGSKA (reference sequence). The CDR3 covers 11 residues. With 5 bases removed from V and 8 bases from J, the gap between germline ends came to 12 bases.

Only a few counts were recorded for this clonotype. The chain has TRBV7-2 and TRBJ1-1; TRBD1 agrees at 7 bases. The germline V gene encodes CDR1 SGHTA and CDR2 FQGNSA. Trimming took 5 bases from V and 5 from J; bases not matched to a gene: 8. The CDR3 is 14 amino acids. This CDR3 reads CASSPPTGRTEAFF. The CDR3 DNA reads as TGTGCCAGCAGCCCTCCGACAGGGCGTACTGAAGCTTTCTTT.

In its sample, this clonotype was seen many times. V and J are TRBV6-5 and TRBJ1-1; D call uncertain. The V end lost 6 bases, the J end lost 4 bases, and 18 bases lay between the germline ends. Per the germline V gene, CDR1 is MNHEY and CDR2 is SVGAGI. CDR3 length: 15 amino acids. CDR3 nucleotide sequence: TGTGCCAGCAGGACGTTAGCTCTAAAGGGCACTGAAGCTTTCTTT. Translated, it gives CASRTLALKGTEAFF.

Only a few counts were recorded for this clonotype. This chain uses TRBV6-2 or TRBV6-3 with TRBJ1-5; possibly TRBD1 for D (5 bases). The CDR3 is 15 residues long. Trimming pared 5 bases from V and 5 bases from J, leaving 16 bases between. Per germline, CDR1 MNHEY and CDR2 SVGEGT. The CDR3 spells CASSKTVRGYQPQHF. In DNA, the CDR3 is TGTGCCAGCAGTAAAACCGTCCGGGGGTATCAGCCCCAGCATTTT.

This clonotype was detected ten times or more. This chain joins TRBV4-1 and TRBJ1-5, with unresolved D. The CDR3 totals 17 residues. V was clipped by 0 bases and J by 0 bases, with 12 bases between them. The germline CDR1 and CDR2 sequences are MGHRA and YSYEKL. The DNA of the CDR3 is TGCGCCAGCAGCCAAGAGCAGGCTTATGATAGCAATCAGCCCCAGCATTTT. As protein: CASSQEQAYDSNQPQHF.

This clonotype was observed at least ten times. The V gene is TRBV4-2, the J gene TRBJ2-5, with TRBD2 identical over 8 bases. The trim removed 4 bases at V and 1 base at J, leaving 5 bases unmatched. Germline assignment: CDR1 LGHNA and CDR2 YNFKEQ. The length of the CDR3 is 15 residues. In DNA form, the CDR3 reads TGTGCCAGCAGCCTACAGCGGGGGACCCAAGAGACCCAGTACTTC. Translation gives CASSLQRGTQETQYF.

CDR3 protein: CASSPPGGGSYNEQFF. The CDR3 DNA sequence: TGTGCCAGCTCACCACCGGGGGGGGGATCCTACAATGAGCAGTTCTTC. The J gene is TRBJ2-1, the V gene TRBV18; 7 nucleotides align to TRBD2. Germline V gene lookup returns CDR1 KGHSH and CDR2 LQKENI. V lost 0 bases to trimming and J lost 1 base; unmatched junction nucleotides: 3. The CDR3 spans 16 residues.

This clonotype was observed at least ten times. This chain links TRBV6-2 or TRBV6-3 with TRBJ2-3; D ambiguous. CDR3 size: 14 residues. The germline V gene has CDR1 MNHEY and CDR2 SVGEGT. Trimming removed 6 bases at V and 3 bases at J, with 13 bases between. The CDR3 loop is CASSFPLTTDTQYF. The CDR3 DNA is TGTGCCAGCAGCTTCCCGTTAACGACAGATACGCAGTATTTT.

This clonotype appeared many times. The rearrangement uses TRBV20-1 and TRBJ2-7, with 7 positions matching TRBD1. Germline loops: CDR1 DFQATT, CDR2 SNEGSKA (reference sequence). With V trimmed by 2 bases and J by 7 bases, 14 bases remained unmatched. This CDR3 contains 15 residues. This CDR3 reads CSARSLGDSAREQYF. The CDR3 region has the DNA TGCAGTGCTAGAAGCCTTGGGGACAGCGCTAGGGAGCAGTACTTC.

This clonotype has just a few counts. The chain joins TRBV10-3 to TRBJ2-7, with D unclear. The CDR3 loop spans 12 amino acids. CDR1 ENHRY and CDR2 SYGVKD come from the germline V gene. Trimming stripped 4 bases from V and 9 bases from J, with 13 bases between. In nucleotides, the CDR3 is TGTGCCATCAGTGCTAAGGGAAACAGGCAGTACTTC. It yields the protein CAISAKGNRQYF.

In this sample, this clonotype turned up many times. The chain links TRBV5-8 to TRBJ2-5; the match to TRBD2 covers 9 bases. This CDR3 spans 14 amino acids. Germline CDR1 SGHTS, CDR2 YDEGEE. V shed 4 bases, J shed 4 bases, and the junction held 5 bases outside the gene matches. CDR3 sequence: CASSAGGPIETQYF. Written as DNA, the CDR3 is TGTGCCAGCAGCGCGGGGGGGCCGATAGAGACCCAGTACTTC.

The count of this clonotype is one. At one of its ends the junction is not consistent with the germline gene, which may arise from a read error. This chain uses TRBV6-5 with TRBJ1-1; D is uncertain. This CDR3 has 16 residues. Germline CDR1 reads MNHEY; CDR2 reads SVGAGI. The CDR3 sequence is CAGSYSEQILNTEAFF. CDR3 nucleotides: TGTGCCGGCAGTTACTCGGAGCAGATCCTGAACACTGAAGCTTTCTTT.

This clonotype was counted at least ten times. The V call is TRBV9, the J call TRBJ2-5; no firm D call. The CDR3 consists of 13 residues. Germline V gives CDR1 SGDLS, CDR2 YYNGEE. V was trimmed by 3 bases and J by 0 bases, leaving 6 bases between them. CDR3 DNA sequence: TGTGCCAGCAGCGCCAGCTACCAAGAGACCCAGTACTTC. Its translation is CASSASYQETQYF. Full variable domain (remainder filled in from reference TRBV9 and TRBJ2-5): DSGVTQTPKHLITATGQRVTLRCSPRSGDLSVYWYQQSLDQGLQFLIQYYNGEERAKGNILERFSAQQFPDLHSELNLSSLELGDSALYFCASSASYQETQYFGPGTRLLVL.